This TCR beta chain was captured in a study of blood T cell repertoires in COVID-19. Study summary: COVID-19 samples, acute and convalescent, were from the United States, Italy and Spain. Sources were T cells, B-cell-depleted T cells, or PBMCs; the material itself was cDNA or gDNA.

Per the original data handling: Reference gene primer amplification yielded estimated nucleated cell counts. This table comes from immunoSEQ multiplex PCR, and its TCRdb copy is limited to in-frame clones, with some not included. The DNA gave D and trimming, while V, J and clone size come from that table. The sample includes approximately 100,000 clones, around 83% of them seen just once. V shed 8 bases and J 3 bases; nucleotides not matched to a gene: 3. The CDR3 spans 13 residues. Germline V CDR1 and CDR2: LGHDT, YNNKEL (reference sequence). The sample comprised peripheral blood. The J gene is TRBJ2-3, the V gene TRBV3-1 (or the pseudogene TRBV3-2), with 9 bases aligning to TRBD2. The TCR sequence derives from a human donor in a cohort sampled during active COVID-19. CDR3 protein: CASRTSATDTQYF. CDR3 sequence (DNA): TGTGCCAGCCGGACTAGCGCTACAGATACGCAGTATTTT.